The sequence of this T cell receptor beta chain was determined in a study of read filtering for tumor transcriptome and immune sequencing. Study results and caveats: Dropping single-read clonotypes raised IR-seq and RNA-seq shared-clonotype correlation.

A note on this clonotype: As yet, its antigen is unknown.

V was trimmed by 5 bases and J by 5 bases, leaving 10 bases between them. From germline, CDR1 is SGHAT and CDR2 FQNNGV. The CDR3 contains 13 residues. From approximately 400 ng of RNA, a library with molecular barcoded alpha/delta and beta/gamma adaptors was made. One entry per CDR3 protein, called by TCRdb with MiXCR from the reads. The table lists about 130,000 distinct CDR3 sequences, roughly 13% of them singletons. J is TRBJ2-1 and V is TRBV11-2, with D unclear. This sequence originates from a donor at least 40 years old with multiple myeloma. Sequenced sample: a population of CD138-negative cells sorted from bone marrow. Here the CDR3 DNA reads TGTGCCAGCAGCCGGTACAGCGACAATGAGCAGTTCTTC. This codes for CASSRYSDNEQFF. The full variable domain, completed using reference TRBV11-2 and TRBJ2-1, is EAGVAQSPRYKIIEKRQSVAFWCNPISGHATLYWYQQILGQGPKLLIQFQNNGVVDDSQLPKDRFSAERLKGVDSTLKIQPAKLEDSAVYLCASSRYSDNEQFFGPGTRLTVL.